The following is a T cell receptor beta chain sequence with its context. No cognate antigen has been identified for it. Base qualities are not recorded, but no much larger clone differs from it by a single base. The CDR3 holds 13 amino acids from the cysteine to the phenylalanine. Kept here is only the CDR3 DNA, which spans 39 bases and is read in frame from base 1. V is cut back by 8 bases and J by 6 bases, with 10 bases in the junction unmatched. Based on the germline V gene (reference sequence), the CDR1 and CDR2 sequences are WNHNN and SYGVQD. The data belong to a study of T cell changes during pregnancy in multiple sclerosis (dated by TCRdb to about 2019). For context, the study as a whole: The study looked at changes in the T cell repertoire across pregnancy in women with multiple sclerosis.

The library was obtained by the immunoSEQ multiplex PCR assay. In TCRdb, the immuneACCESS table is reduced to in-frame sequences with V and J assigned. These tables do not hold every clone; where another copy was compared, an unresolved V gene accounts for under half, and the others remain unexplained. Recorded for this sample are some 41,000 clones; about 89% of them occurred a single time. Roughly 1.2% of the sample belongs to the ten largest clones. The sample in question was CD4+ T cells from peripheral blood mononuclear cells, obtained after pregnancy. The source is a female donor with multiple sclerosis, enrolled in a pregnancy study. The chain joins TRBV10-1 to TRBJ2-7; 7 of the junction bases match TRBD2. The sequence in DNA is TGCGCCAGCTCAAGAGGACTAGATCTCGAGCAGTACTTC. This codes for CASSRGLDLEQYF.